This T cell receptor (beta chain) was profiled in a study of blood T cell repertoires in COVID-19. Trimming removed 0 bases from V and 3 bases from J, with 7 bases in between. Per germline, CDR1 KGHDR and CDR2 SFDVKD. The CDR3 is made up of 14 amino acids. Some clones are missing from TCRdb's copy, which holds only in-frame ones; the method was immunoSEQ multiplex PCR. Here the sample spans about 250,000 clones, around 88% being singletons. The clonotype originates from a woman aged 25 to 45 with COVID-19, enrolled during active disease. The chain joins TRBV24-1 to TRBJ2-5, with D possibly TRBD1 on 6 matching bases. Sequencing input: peripheral blood. The CDR3: CATSDLHREETQYF. The CDR3 DNA follows: TGTGCCACCAGTGATTTGCACAGGGAAGAGACCCAGTACTTC.